This T cell receptor (beta chain) was sequenced during a study of T cells after yellow fever vaccination. Across the whole study: SMART-Seq v4 Ultra Low Input prepared the low-cell-number fractions. Study-level points and caveats: FACS-sorted repertoires might harbor abundant contaminating clonotypes from the bulk population. A weaker secondary response peaked on day 5, the primary on day 15.

TCR cDNA, made by 5'RACE template switching, carried an added universal primer site and UMIs. One entry per CDR3 protein, called by TCRdb with MiXCR from the 5' RACE reads. The data contain 140,000 to 150,000 distinct CDR3 sequences, 6.6% of them singletons. This clonotype was picked up many times. Antigen: not known. CDR1 SGHRS and CDR2 YFSETQ come from the germline V gene. The CDR3 has 14 amino acids. V shed 1 base and J 9 bases; nucleotides not matched to a gene: 7. Sample: CD4+ T cells sorted from PBMCs, taken 10 days after the yellow fever booster vaccination. The V call is TRBV5-1, the J call TRBJ2-1, with TRBD1 matching over 7 bases. The TCR sequence derives from a man aged 25-45 years who received the YFV17D yellow fever vaccine. CDR3 sequence (DNA): TGCGCCAGCAGCTTGAGAGGGACAGCCCCTGAGCAGTTCTTC. Translating it yields CASSLRGTAPEQFF.